A selection of T cell receptor beta chains follows, all from one sample in a study of shared clonotypes between healthy human individuals. Sequencing was performed with immunoSEQ multiplex PCR; in TCRdb, only in-frame clones are kept and a portion is missing. The table lists 650,000 to 800,000 clones, about 90% of them singletons. Sequencing used naive CD8+ T cells sorted from blood. All receptors derive from a man aged 30-40 years in good health. The CDR3 runs from the conserved cysteine through the conserved F or W. The D gene is left open where the match is weak. Clone sizes are given selectively: once, few, many, or a class where the clone is expanded.

V gene	clone size	J gene	D gene	CDR3 protein	CDR3 DNA
TRBV2	NA	TRBJ1-1	NA	CASSEAGAVMNTEAFF	TGTGCCAGCAGTGAGGCAGGGGCGGTCATGAACACTGAAGCTTTCTTT
TRBV14	NA	TRBJ2-1	TRBD2	CASSQGDASGIWDEQFF	TGTGCCAGCAGCCAAGGCGACGCTAGCGGGATTTGGGATGAGCAGTTCTTC
TRBV6-5	NA	TRBJ2-1	NA	CASMQSLYNEQFF	TGTGCCAGCATGCAGTCCCTCTACAATGAGCAGTTCTTC
TRBV5-5	NA	TRBJ2-2	NA	CASSLVGSAGELFF	TGTGCCAGCAGCTTGGTCGGCAGCGCCGGGGAGCTGTTTTTT
TRBV27	NA	TRBJ2-2	NA	CASSSQQVFTNTGELFF	TGTGCCAGCAGTTCTCAACAGGTCTTCACGAACACCGGGGAGCTGTTTTTT
TRBV5-5	NA	TRBJ1-2	NA	CASFTQNPNYGYTF	TGTGCCAGCTTTACTCAAAACCCGAATTATGGCTACACCTTC
TRBV29-1	NA	TRBJ2-7	NA	CSVELENSYEQYF	TGCAGCGTTGAATTGGAGAACTCCTACGAGCAGTACTTC
TRBV7-9	NA	TRBJ2-7	NA	CASSKIQQEITYEQYF	TGTGCCAGCAGCAAAATCCAACAGGAGATTACCTACGAGCAGTACTTC
TRBV7-9	once	TRBJ2-6	NA	CASSFPATGSSGANVLTF	TGTGCCAGCAGCTTCCCCGCTACCGGCAGCTCTGGGGCCAACGTCCTGACTTTC
TRBV2	NA	TRBJ2-7	NA	CASSEWGEFHEQYF	TGTGCCAGCAGTGAATGGGGGGAGTTCCACGAGCAGTACTTC
TRBV7-9	NA	TRBJ2-2	NA	CASSSQGLSTGELFF	TGTGCCAGCAGCTCCCAGGGGCTTTCCACCGGGGAGCTGTTTTTT
TRBV6-1	NA	TRBJ1-5	TRBD1	CASLGQGIKQPQHF	TGTGCCAGCCTGGGACAGGGAATCAAGCAGCCCCAGCATTTT
TRBV16	NA	TRBJ2-1	TRBD1	CASSSMGQGKNEQFF	TGTGCCAGCAGCTCCATGGGACAGGGTAAAAATGAGCAGTTCTTC
TRBV5-6	NA	TRBJ1-4	NA	CASSWGATNEKLFF	TGTGCCAGCAGCTGGGGGGCAACTAATGAAAAACTGTTTTTT
TRBV14	NA	TRBJ2-7	NA	CASSLSNGISYEQYF	TGTGCCAGCAGCCTAAGTAACGGAATTTCCTACGAGCAGTACTTC
TRBV4-1	NA	TRBJ1-4	NA	CASSQESFPTNEKLFF	TGCGCCAGCAGCCAAGAAAGCTTTCCAACTAATGAAAAACTGTTTTTT
TRBV7-9	NA	TRBJ2-7	TRBD2	CASSPPPGLVSYEQYF	TGTGCCAGCAGCCCGCCTCCGGGACTAGTATCCTACGAGCAGTACTTC
TRBV29-1	NA	TRBJ1-1	TRBD1	CSDRDRETNTEAFF	TGCAGCGACCGGGACAGGGAAACGAACACTGAAGCTTTCTTT
TRBV29-1	NA	TRBJ2-7	NA	CSVVTGSSYEQYF	TGCAGCGTCGTAACAGGGAGCTCCTACGAGCAGTACTTC
TRBV20-1	NA	TRBJ2-1	NA	CSARRGSEQFF	TGCAGTGCTAGACGGGGCTCTGAGCAGTTCTTC
TRBV6-1	NA	TRBJ2-7	NA	CASNPGELSSYEQYF	TGTGCCAGCAATCCCGGGGAATTGAGCTCCTACGAGCAGTACTTC
TRBV6-1	once	TRBJ2-7	NA	CASSIRPLGTYEQYF	TGTGCCAGCAGTATCCGACCCCTTGGGACCTACGAGCAGTACTTC
TRBV7-3	NA	TRBJ2-1	NA	CASSSIGGRNEQFF	TGTGCCAGCAGCTCCATCGGAGGCCGGAATGAGCAGTTCTTC